Reported below is one TCR beta chain. Its target is not known. Other DNA variants within this sample encode the same CDR3. The CDR3 runs 15 residues. The germline CDR1 and CDR2 sequences are SGHAT and FQNNGV. The V gene lost 1 base and the J gene lost 2 bases, with 12 bases spanning the gap. The record originates from a study of beta chain features in type 1 diabetes. In the study overall: Across all samples, over 85 million sorted cells were examined.

Study-wide points: The study found that naive, central memory and Treg TCRB repertoires appeared more similar in patients than in healthy donors. The VDJ junctions of type 1 diabetes patients carried fewer insertions and more deletions.

Via CD45RO/CCR7/CD25/CD127/CD95/CD27, cells of the CD4+ naive, central memory, regulatory and stem cell-like memory subsets were sorted. TCRB transcripts that were expressed got sequenced, as all of the isolated RNA had been reverse transcribed. This table comes from immunoSEQ multiplex PCR, and its TCRdb copy is limited to in-frame clones, with some not included. The profile shows 810,000 or so clones, 17% of them singletons. The chain links TRBV11-2 to TRBJ2-7, with D possibly matching TRBD2 (6 bases). The sequence came from a woman under 30 in good health. The sequenced material came from naive CD4+ T cells from blood. The CDR3 coding sequence is TGTGCCAGCAGCTTAGCGGGACTGCCTCCCTACGAGCAGTACTTC. As protein: CASSLAGLPPYEQYF.